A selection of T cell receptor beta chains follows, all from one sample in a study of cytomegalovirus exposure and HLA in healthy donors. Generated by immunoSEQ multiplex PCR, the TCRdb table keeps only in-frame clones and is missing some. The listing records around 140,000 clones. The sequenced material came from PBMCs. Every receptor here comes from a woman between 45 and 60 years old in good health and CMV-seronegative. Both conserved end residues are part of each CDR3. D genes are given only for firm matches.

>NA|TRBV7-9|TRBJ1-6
TGTGCCAGCAAAAAGAGGGGGGGCGAAAGTTCACCCCTCCACTTT
CASKKRGGESSPLHF
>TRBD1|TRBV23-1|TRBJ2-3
TGCGCCAGCCTAAGCGGCGACAGGGTTAATGATGGCACAGATACGCAGTATTTT
CASLSGDRVNDGTDTQYF
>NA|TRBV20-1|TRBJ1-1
TGCAGTGCGGGAGAGTACACTGAAGCTTTCTTT
CSAGEYTEAFF
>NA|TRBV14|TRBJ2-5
TGTGCCAGCAGCCACCTCCTCCCGACTAGTCTAAAAGAGACCCAGTACTTC
CASSHLLPTSLKETQYF
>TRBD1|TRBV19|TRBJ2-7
TGTGCCAGTAGTATGGACAGGGGATACGAGCAGTACTTC
CASSMDRGYEQYF
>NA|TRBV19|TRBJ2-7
TGTGCCAGTAGGGCTAGCAGGAGCTCCTACGAGCAGTACTTC
CASRASRSSYEQYF
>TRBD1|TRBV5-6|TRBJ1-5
TGTGCCAGCAGCTCGGCGACAGGGGCCAGCAATCAGCCCCAGCATTTT
CASSSATGASNQPQHF
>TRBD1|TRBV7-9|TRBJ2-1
TGTGCCAGCAGACGAGACAGGGGCCTCTCCTCCTACAATGAGCAGTTCTTC
CASRRDRGLSSYNEQFF
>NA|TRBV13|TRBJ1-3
TGTGCCAGCAGCTTAGGAGTTCCACTCAACACCATATATTTT
CASSLGVPLNTIYF
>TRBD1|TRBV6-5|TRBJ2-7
TGTGCCAGCAGTTACGAGGGGGCTCACGCCTACGAGCAGTACTTC
CASSYEGAHAYEQYF
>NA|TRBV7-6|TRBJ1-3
TGTGCCAGCAGCTCCGGCCCTGGGTACGACAACTCTGGAAACACCATATATTTT
CASSSGPGYDNSGNTIYF
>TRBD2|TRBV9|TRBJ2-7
TGTGCCAGCAGCGTAGGCCTAGCGGGAGGCTACGAGCAGTACTTC
CASSVGLAGGYEQYF
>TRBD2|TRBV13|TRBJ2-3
TGTGCCAGCAGCTTAGACAACGGCGGGAGGAAAGGCACAGATACGCAGTATTTT
CASSLDNGGRKGTDTQYF
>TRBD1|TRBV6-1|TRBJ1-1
TGTGCCAGCAGTGCAGACAGGGACACTGAAGCTTTCTTT
CASSADRDTEAFF
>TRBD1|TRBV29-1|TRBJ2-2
TGCAGCGTCGCCAAACCGGGACAGGGGGTGGGCACCGGGGAGCTGTTTTTT
CSVAKPGQGVGTGELFF
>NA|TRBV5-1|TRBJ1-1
TGCGCCAGCAGTAAGGGGGGGGACACTGAAGCTTTCTTT
CASSKGGDTEAFF
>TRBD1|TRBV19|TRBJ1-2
TGTGCCAGTAGTAGCCGGACAGGAGGGATGAGCTATGGCTACACCTTC
CASSSRTGGMSYGYTF
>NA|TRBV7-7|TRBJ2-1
TGTGCCAGCAGCTCGCGGGTGGGTTCTGAGCAGTTCTTC
CASSSRVGSEQFF
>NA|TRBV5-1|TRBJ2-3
TGCGCCAGCAGCTTGGCTTACGAGCGGAGAGATACGCAGTATTTT
CASSLAYERRDTQYF
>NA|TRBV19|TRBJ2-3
TGTGCCAGTAGTCATCTGGGGGCCCACATTTTCCCTAGCACAGATACGCAGTATTTT
CASSHLGAHIFPSTDTQYF
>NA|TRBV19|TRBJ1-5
TGTGCCAGTAACTCACAAGCCAGGGTTAGCAATCAGCCCCAGCATTTT
CASNSQARVSNQPQHF
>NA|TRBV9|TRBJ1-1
TGTGCCAGCAGCGTCGCCGGGGGTAACACTGAAGCTTTCTTT
CASSVAGGNTEAFF
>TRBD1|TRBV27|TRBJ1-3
TGTGCCAGCAGAACGTGGGACAGGGTGGGGTCTGGAAACACCATATATTTT
CASRTWDRVGSGNTIYF
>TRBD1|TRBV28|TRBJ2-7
TGTGCCAGCAGTTCCACCGGGACAGGATTCTACGAGCAGTACTTC
CASSSTGTGFYEQYF
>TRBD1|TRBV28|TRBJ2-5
TGTGCCAGCAGCCGCGGGACAGGGGGTCTCCAAGAGACCCAGTACTTC
CASSRGTGGLQETQYF
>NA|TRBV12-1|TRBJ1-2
NA
CASSFANGSNYGYTF
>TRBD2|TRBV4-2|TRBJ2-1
TGTGCCAGCAGCTCCCGGACTAGCGAGAGTCTCATGGGGCAGTTCTTC
CASSSRTSESLMGQFF
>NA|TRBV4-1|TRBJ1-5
TGCGCCAGCAGCCAAGGGAGGCAGGCCCAGTCGCCCCAGCATTTT
CASSQGRQAQSPQHF
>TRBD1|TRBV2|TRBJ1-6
TGTGCCAGCATTGCCCGGCGACAGGGACAATTGATGAGGTCACCCCTCCACTTT
CASIARRQGQLMRSPLHF